The following is a T cell receptor beta chain sequence with its context. Its antigen is as yet unknown. This sample was included in a study of T cell responses to AZD1222 COVID-19 vaccine. Clones were read by immunoSEQ multiplex PCR, and TCRdb kept only the in-frame ones, dropping some. Counted here are over 150,000 clones, roughly 90% occurring once; the ten biggest clones make up 5.5%. Overall study findings and caveats: Sampling that yielded the repertoires occurred only after the peak T cell response.

This TCR was sampled from an adult in good health. Sequenced material: peripheral blood, taken on day 0 of MenACWY control vaccination.

The DNA for the CDR3 is TGTGCTAGTGGTTTGGTTACAGGTGGCGAGCAGTACTTC. Translated, it gives CASGLVTGGEQYF. The chain has TRBV12-5 and TRBJ2-7; weak D call: TRBD1 (5 bases). Looked up from germline, CDR1 is LGHNT and CDR2 is FRNRAP. The CDR3 sequence is 13 residues long. V lost 0 bases and J 6 bases, leaving 9 bases between the germline ends.